These 26 T cell receptor beta chains share one sample of origin, sequenced in a study of identifying expanded T cells in peripheral blood. Sequencing was performed with immunoSEQ multiplex PCR; in TCRdb, only in-frame clones are kept and a portion is missing. The repertoire holds approximately 100,000 clones, with roughly 90% as singletons. Sequenced sample: blood. These receptors came from a person aged 18-69 years in good health.

This clone has more than one count but fewer than ten. The chain combines TRBV12-5 with TRBJ1-2; D possibly corresponds to TRBD1 (5 bases). Trimming cost V 0 bases and J 4 bases, with 15 bases left between them. The CDR3 is made up of 16 amino acids. Germline V CDR1 and CDR2: LGHNT, FRNRAP. The CDR3: CASGLVLGKGLYGYTF. Here the CDR3 DNA reads TGTGCTAGTGGTTTGGTACTGGGTAAGGGGCTCTATGGCTACACCTTC.

The chain joins TRBV9 to TRBJ1-2, with D unclear. V lost 4 bases to trimming and J lost 8 bases, with 12 bases between them. The V gene's germline CDR1 is SGDLS and CDR2 YYNGEE. This CDR3 has 12 amino acids. Written as DNA, the CDR3 is TGTGCCAGCAGCTCCGGCCCGGGGGGCTACACCTTC. Translation gives CASSSGPGGYTF.

The chain uses TRBV7-6 and TRBJ2-2, with 7 bases that match TRBD1. The V gene end was trimmed by 2 bases and the J gene end by 1 base; junction bases not matched to a gene: 4. This CDR3 is 16 amino acids long. CDR1 is SGHVS, CDR2 FNYEAQ, per germline. This CDR3 is CASSLTWTGNTGELFF. In nucleotides, the CDR3 is TGTGCCAGCAGCTTAACTTGGACAGGGAACACCGGGGAGCTGTTTTTT.

The rearrangement links TRBV10-3 to TRBJ2-7; D gene unclear. CDR1 ENHRY and CDR2 SYGVKD come from the germline V gene. This CDR3 has 15 residues. V was trimmed by 4 bases and J by 0 bases, leaving 13 bases between them. The CDR3 nucleotides are TGTGCCATCAGTGTCCGGCAGCCAAACTCCTACGAGCAGTACTTC. Protein product: CAISVRQPNSYEQYF.

The chain recombines TRBV20-1 with TRBJ2-3, with 7 positions matching TRBD1. J was trimmed by 14 bases and V by 2 bases; bases with no gene match: 7. The CDR3 runs 11 residues. CDR1 and CDR2 (germline): DFQATT, SNEGSKA (reference sequence). The CDR3 region is CSARFRDRVYF. The CDR3 DNA follows: TGCAGTGCTAGATTCCGTGACAGGGTGTATTTT.

The rearrangement joins TRBV2 to TRBJ2-2, with 10 nucleotides matching TRBD1. CDR3 size: 16 residues. J gave up 5 bases and V 8 bases, and 11 bases lay outside the gene matches. The germline V gene encodes CDR1 SNHLY and CDR2 FYNNEI. The CDR3 DNA reads as TGTGCCAGCCGATGGCCCGGGACAGGGGTGACCGGGGAGCTGTTTTTT. This codes for CASRWPGTGVTGELFF.

This clone was observed once. CDR3 nucleotide sequence: TGCGCCAGCAGCCGACAGGGCTTTCAGGGATCACCCCTCCACTTT. Amino acid sequence: CASSRQGFQGSPLHF. The rearrangement uses TRBV4-3 and TRBJ1-6; 7 positions agree with TRBD1. In germline, CDR1 is LGHNA, CDR2 YSLEER. CDR3 length equals 15 residues. The V gene end was trimmed by 4 bases and the J gene end by 10 bases; junction bases not matched to a gene: 10.

The chain carries TRBV6-5 and TRBJ2-7, with a possible D match to TRBD1 (6 bases). The CDR3 length is 14 residues. Trimming pared 2 bases from V and 4 bases from J, leaving 12 bases between. CDR1 MNHEY and CDR2 SVGAGI come from the germline V gene. The CDR3 sequence: CASSYDRWGYEQYF. CDR3 DNA: TGTGCCAGCAGTTACGACAGGTGGGGGTACGAGCAGTACTTC.

The chain uses TRBV15 and TRBJ2-5; TRBD1 might be the D (5 bases). Germline V lookup: CDR1 LNHNV, CDR2 YYDKDF (reference sequence). V lost 1 base to trimming and J lost 1 base, with 7 bases between them. The CDR3 contains 14 residues. CDR3 in DNA: TGTGCCACCAGCAGAGGTGACAGCCAAGAGACCCAGTACTTC. Amino acid sequence: CATSRGDSQETQYF.

The chain recombines TRBV5-5 with TRBJ1-3; 8 bases fit TRBD1. The V gene's germline CDR1 is SGHKS and CDR2 YYEKEE (reference sequence). This CDR3 has 15 amino acids. V lost 1 base and J lost 4; bases outside the gene matches: 4. In DNA form, the CDR3 reads TGTGCCAGCAGCTTGTTGGCAGGGGGCGGAAACACCATATATTTT. It codes for CASSLLAGGGNTIYF.

The chain is built from TRBV19 and TRBJ1-1; no clear D. This CDR3 is built from 13 residues. Trimming removed 1 base from V and 5 bases from J, with 8 bases in between. Germline CDR1 LNHDA, CDR2 SQIVND (reference sequence). The CDR3: CASSIGGITEAFF. The CDR3 DNA sequence: TGTGCCAGTAGTATAGGGGGAATAACTGAAGCTTTCTTT.

This clone was seen once. This chain connects TRBV7-2 to TRBJ2-1, with 9 bases matching TRBD2. CDR3 length: 16 amino acids. Per germline, CDR1 SGHTA and CDR2 FQGNSA. V was clipped by 1 base and J by 8 bases; unmatched bases: 9. CDR3 loop: CASSLVGGGAVDEQFF. The CDR3 DNA is TGTGCCAGCAGCTTAGTGGGCGGGGGGGCCGTCGATGAGCAGTTCTTC.

The chain uses TRBV6-5 and TRBJ1-3; D remains unclear. Between the trimmed V and J ends, which lost 7 bases and 0 bases, there was a span of 7 bases. CDR1 is MNHEY and CDR2 is SVGAGI in the germline V gene. CDR3 length equals 13 residues. The CDR3 loop reads CASTGSSGNTIYF. In nucleotides, the CDR3 is TGTGCCAGCACGGGCAGCTCTGGAAACACCATATATTTT.

This clone was detected once. J is TRBJ2-2 and V is TRBV5-6, with D possibly TRBD2 on 5 matching bases. The CDR3 spans 15 residues. Trimming took 2 bases from V and 5 from J, leaving 13 bases between them. Germline V gene lookup returns CDR1 SGHDT and CDR2 YYEEEE. The CDR3 DNA reads as TGTGCCAGCAGCTTTGGCAGAGGGTATACCGGGGAGCTGTTTTTT. Translating gives CASSFGRGYTGELFF. Filled out from reference TRBV5-6 and TRBJ2-2, the complete variable domain reads DAGVTQSPTHLIKTRGQQVTLRCSPKSGHDTVSWYQQALGQGPQFIFQYYEEEERQRGNFPDRFSGHQFPNYSSELNVNALLLGDSALYLCASSFGRGYTGELFFGEGSRLTVL.

This chain links TRBV9 with TRBJ2-7, with D possibly being TRBD1 (6 bases). Trimming took 0 bases from V and 2 from J, leaving 21 bases between them. Germline CDR1 is SGDLS and CDR2 is YYNGEE. There are 18 residues in the CDR3. DNA of the CDR3: TGTGCCAGCAGCGTAGGAGACAGGTTAAGAGGTAACCCCTACGAGCAGTACTTC. It translates to CASSVGDRLRGNPYEQYF.

The chain uses TRBV10-3 and TRBJ2-3; tentative D call: TRBD1 (6 bases). Germline-derived CDR1 and CDR2 are ENHRY and SYGVKD. V was clipped by 3 bases and J by 6 bases, with 13 bases between them. The CDR3 covers 14 residues. This CDR3 reads CAISEGGRSDTQYF. The CDR3 coding sequence is TGTGCCATCAGTGAAGGGGGACGGAGCGATACGCAGTATTTT.

The V and J genes are TRBV10-2 and TRBJ2-5; 11 bases are a match to TRBD2. V shed 6 bases and J 3 bases; nucleotides not matched to a gene: 3. Germline-derived CDR1 and CDR2 are WSHSY and SAAADI. The CDR3 runs 14 residues. The CDR3 here is CASRTSGVKETQYF. CDR3 nucleotide sequence: TGCGCCAGCAGGACTAGCGGGGTCAAAGAGACCCAGTACTTC.

This clone was found a few times. The rearrangement joins TRBV18 to TRBJ1-3; the D is unclear. Trimming took off 1 base at V and 2 bases at J, with 24 bases between the two ends. Germline CDR1 reads KGHSH; CDR2 reads LQKENI. The CDR3 extends over 20 amino acids. CDR3 loop: CASSPRTFYEGSAAGNTIYF. In DNA, the CDR3 is TGTGCCAGCTCACCACGCACCTTTTACGAGGGAAGTGCGGCTGGAAACACCATATATTTT.

This rearrangement joins TRBV19 to TRBJ1-5; 8 bases map to TRBD1. Germline lookup yields CDR1 LNHDA and CDR2 SQIVND (reference sequence). This CDR3 spans 16 amino acids. The trim removed 7 bases at V and 0 bases at J, leaving 8 bases unmatched. CDR3 sequence (DNA): TGTGCCAGTATGCCAGGGGGCCCCTATAGCAATCAGCCCCAGCATTTT. Protein sequence: CASMPGGPYSNQPQHF.

The chain joins TRBV10-3 to TRBJ1-1, with 7 bases fitting TRBD1. The CDR3 is 14 residues long. The V and J ends lost 3 bases and 2 bases, in that order; junction bases with no gene match: 3. Looked up from germline, CDR1 is ENHRY and CDR2 is SYGVKD. CDR3 region: CAISEGTVNTEAFF. CDR3 in DNA: TGTGCCATCAGTGAAGGGACAGTTAACACTGAAGCTTTCTTT.

The rearrangement joins TRBV11-2 to TRBJ2-7; a weak D match, TRBD1 (6 bases). With 0 bases removed from V and 6 bases from J, the gap between germline ends came to 30 bases. From germline, CDR1 is SGHAT and CDR2 FQNNGV. CDR3 size: 20 residues. For the CDR3, the DNA is TGTGCCAGCAGCTTAGAAACCCTCGTCAGGTACTGGGGGCAGGATAGCGAGCAGTACTTC. It encodes CASSLETLVRYWGQDSEQYF.

The chain uses TRBV6-1 and TRBJ1-1; D might be TRBD1 (5 bases). CDR1 is MNHNS, CDR2 SASEGT, per germline. The CDR3 sequence is 13 residues long. The V gene lost 1 base and the J gene lost 7 bases, with 10 bases spanning the gap. The chain's CDR3 is CASSEGGGGEAFF. Here the CDR3 DNA reads TGTGCCAGCAGTGAAGGGGGCGGGGGTGAAGCTTTCTTT.

The CDR3 nucleotides are TGTGCCATCAAAAAGAAGGCGGGGGGCGCGAATGAGCAGTTCTTC. It is translated as CAIKKKAGGANEQFF. The chain has TRBV10-3 and TRBJ2-1; 8 positions agree with TRBD2. After removal of 7 bases from V and 7 bases from J, the junction contained 12 bases not matched to a gene. CDR1 ENHRY and CDR2 SYGVKD come from the germline V gene. The CDR3 totals 15 residues.

As concerns this clone: One end of the junction varies from germline; a read error may be responsible. The V call is TRBV4-3, the J call TRBJ1-4, with D uncertain. The CDR3 sequence is 16 residues long. The germline CDR1 and CDR2 sequences are LGHNA and YSLEER. The CDR3 loop is CASSQVPGVTNEKLFF. The CDR3 bases are TGCGCCAGTAGCCAAGTCCCGGGAGTAACTAATGAAAAACTGTTTTTT.

The genes are TRBV28 and TRBJ2-1, with 15 bases identical to TRBD2. Germline V gene lookup returns CDR1 MDHEN and CDR2 SYDVKM. This CDR3 spans 16 amino acids. V shed 6 bases, J shed 12 bases, and the junction held 12 bases outside the gene matches. This chain's CDR3 is CASSSLLGLAGGRQFF. CDR3 nucleotides: TGTGCCAGCAGCTCCTTGCTGGGACTAGCGGGGGGAAGGCAGTTCTTC.

The rearrangement uses TRBV11-1 and TRBJ2-7; possibly TRBD1 for D (6 bases). Trimming pared 5 bases from V and 0 bases from J, leaving 11 bases between. Germline V gene data show CDR1 as SGHAT and CDR2 as FQDESV (reference sequence). The CDR3 loop spans 14 amino acids. In nucleotides, the CDR3 is TGTGCCAGCAGCGAAACAGGGTCCTCCTACGAGCAGTACTTC. Translation gives CASSETGSSYEQYF.